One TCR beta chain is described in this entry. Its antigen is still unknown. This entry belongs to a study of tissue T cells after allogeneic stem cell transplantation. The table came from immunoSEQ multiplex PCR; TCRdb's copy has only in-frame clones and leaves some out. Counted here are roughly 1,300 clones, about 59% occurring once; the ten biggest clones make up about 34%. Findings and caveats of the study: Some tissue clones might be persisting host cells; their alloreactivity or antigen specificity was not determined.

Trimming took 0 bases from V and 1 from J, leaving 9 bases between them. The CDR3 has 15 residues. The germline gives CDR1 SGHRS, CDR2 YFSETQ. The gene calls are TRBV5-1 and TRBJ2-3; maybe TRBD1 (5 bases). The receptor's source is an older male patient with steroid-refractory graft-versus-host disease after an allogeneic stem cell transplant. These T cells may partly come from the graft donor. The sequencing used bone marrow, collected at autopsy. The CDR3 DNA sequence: TGCGCCAGCAGCTTGGGCCAGGGCGGCACAGATACGCAGTATTTT. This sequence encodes CASSLGQGGTDTQYF.